The entry below describes one T cell receptor (beta chain). The source of the sample is a study of blood T cell repertoires in COVID-19. The table came from immunoSEQ multiplex PCR; TCRdb's copy has only in-frame clones and leaves some out. The table has 140,000 or so clones, 81% seen once; the top ten hold around 8.8%. The receptor's source is a human donor in a cohort sampled during active COVID-19. The sample consisted of peripheral blood.

The CDR3 region has the DNA TGTGCCAGCATTCCCCTGACAGGGGTGAACACTGAAGCTTTCTTT. It codes for CASIPLTGVNTEAFF. The V gene is TRBV6-6, the J gene TRBJ1-1; TRBD1 matches at 8 bases. CDR1 is MNHNY and CDR2 is SVGAGI in the germline V gene (reference sequence). V was pared by 7 bases and J by 0 bases, with 7 bases of the junction left unmatched. The CDR3 has 15 amino acids.